The clone carrying this T cell receptor (beta chain) was detected once. Seattle's enrolled individuals joined amid active infection and were then monitored longitudinally. Measured with immunoSEQ multiplex PCR; TCRdb has only the in-frame clones, and not every one. The profile shows about 240,000 clones, roughly 76% of them singletons. Germline values: CDR1 MNHEY, CDR2 SVGAGI. V lost 2 bases and J lost 8, with 12 bases in between. This CDR3 contains 13 residues. This sample stems from a study of blood T cell repertoires in COVID-19. This chain joins TRBV6-5 and TRBJ1-2; D is undetermined. The sequencing sample was made of peripheral blood. This receptor was obtained from an elderly woman with COVID-19, enrolled during active disease. The CDR3 DNA reads as TGTGCCAGCAGTTACACGGGAAGGTCCGGCTACACCTTC. This translates into CASSYTGRSGYTF.